The 27 T cell receptor beta chains given below trace back to one sample, sequenced in a study of beta chain features in type 1 diabetes. Since all of the isolated RNA was reverse transcribed, expressed TCRB transcripts were what got sequenced. Sequencing was performed with immunoSEQ multiplex PCR; in TCRdb, only in-frame clones are kept and a portion is missing. Counted here are 350,000 to 400,000 clones, roughly 16% occurring once; the ten biggest clones make up about 0.019%. The sequenced sample consisted of naive CD4+ T cells from blood. The receptors stem from a woman under 30 in good health.

This clone showed up just a few times. This sequence joins TRBV12-5 and TRBJ2-3, with D possibly TRBD1 on 6 matching bases. This CDR3 region has 13 residues. The germline gives CDR1 LGHNT, CDR2 FRNRAP. Deletions cut 6 bases from V and 11 bases from J, with 18 bases between. Here the CDR3 reads CASGWEQGRGQYF. The CDR3 coding sequence is TGTGCTAGTGGCTGGGAACAGGGACGGGGGCAGTATTTT.

The V and J genes are TRBV2 and TRBJ2-7, with TRBD1 matching over 9 bases. The CDR3 is made up of 14 amino acids. Germline V gives CDR1 SNHLY, CDR2 FYNNEI. With V trimmed by 5 bases and J by 6 bases, 8 bases remained unmatched. The CDR3 loop is CASSRQGEVVEQYF. The DNA of the CDR3 is TGTGCCAGCAGTCGACAGGGGGAAGTCGTCGAGCAGTACTTC.

The chain combines TRBV4-2 with TRBJ1-1; 8 bases align to TRBD1. Germline CDR1 and CDR2: LGHNA and YNFKEQ. The CDR3 is made up of 15 amino acids. The J segment lost 1 base and the V segment lost 3 bases, leaving 4 bases of the junction unmatched. The CDR3 region has the DNA TGTGCCAGCAGCCACGCGACAGGGGAGAACACTGAAGCTTTCTTT. It codes for CASSHATGENTEAFF.

This clone was counted only a few times. The CDR3: CASSSSGGGETQYF. Here the CDR3 DNA reads TGTGCCAGCAGTTCCTCAGGGGGCGGCGAGACCCAGTACTTC. J is TRBJ2-5 and V is TRBV28; 8 nucleotides agree with TRBD1. V gave up 4 bases and J gave up 5 bases; unmatched junction bases: 6. Per germline, CDR1 MDHEN and CDR2 SYDVKM. This CDR3 spans 14 amino acids.

This clone was seen only a few times. The chain links TRBV29-1 to TRBJ1-1; D remains ambiguous. CDR3 length: 14 amino acids. Trimming shortened V by 0 bases and J by 4 bases, and 12 bases separated the two germline ends. Germline V CDR1 and CDR2: SQVTM, ANQGSEA. In nucleotides, the CDR3 is TGCAGCGTTGAAGATCCGGGATTGCCCACTGAAGCTTTCTTT. Protein product: CSVEDPGLPTEAFF.

J is TRBJ1-5 and V is TRBV13, with D hard to call. The CDR3 length is 12 residues. The ends were cut back, 6 bases at V and 11 bases at J, with 14 bases in the middle. Germline-derived CDR1 and CDR2 are PRHDT and FYEKMQ (reference sequence). The CDR3 region is CASSPGREAQHF. The DNA for the CDR3 is TGTGCCAGCAGTCCTGGACGGGAGGCCCAGCATTTT.

The chain uses TRBV6-5 and TRBJ1-4; a weak D match, TRBD1 (5 bases). CDR3 length equals 14 residues. Germline V CDR1 and CDR2: MNHEY, SVGAGI. V lost 2 bases and J 8 bases, leaving 12 bases between the germline ends. The chain's CDR3 is CASSYSRVTEKLFF. The CDR3 DNA sequence: TGTGCCAGCAGTTACAGCAGGGTGACCGAAAAACTGTTTTTT.

There are a few counts of this clone. The chain recombines TRBV28 with TRBJ2-5; D might be TRBD2 (6 bases). V lost 10 bases and J lost 2, with 14 bases in between. This CDR3 region has 13 residues. CDR1 and CDR2 (germline): MDHEN, SYDVKM. The CDR3 DNA follows: TGTGCCACCATCCGAGGGAGGCAAGAGACCCAGTACTTC. Its protein is CATIRGRQETQYF.

This clone was counted only a few times. This chain connects TRBV7-9 to TRBJ1-4; no clear D. Germline values: CDR1 SEHNR, CDR2 FQNEAQ (reference sequence). Trimming removed 5 bases at V and 4 bases at J, with 17 bases between. CDR3 length equals 16 residues. The CDR3, as DNA: TGTGCCAGCAGCCCAGAGGTGGCAGCGCTTAATGAAAAACTGTTTTTT. This translates into CASSPEVAALNEKLFF.

The chain has TRBV20-1 and TRBJ1-2; the D gene is possibly TRBD1 (6 bases). This CDR3 has 11 amino acids. Germline V gene lookup returns CDR1 DFQATT and CDR2 SNEGSKA (reference sequence). Trimming took 5 bases from V and 8 from J, leaving 12 bases between them. As DNA, the CDR3 is TGCAGTGCTCTGGGGGGGCCCGGCTACACCTTC. Amino acids: CSALGGPGYTF.

This clone turned up a few times. The J gene is TRBJ2-1, the V gene TRBV5-1; tentatively, D is TRBD1 (5 bases). V was pared by 4 bases and J by 3 bases, with 8 bases between. The CDR3 length is 13 residues. Germline CDR1 SGHRS, CDR2 YFSETQ. CDR3 residues: CASSKDSYNEQFF. CDR3 DNA sequence: TGCGCCAGCAGCAAAGACAGCTACAATGAGCAGTTCTTC.

The CDR3, as DNA: TGTGCCAGCAGCTTAGCGAACAGGGGGAATGGCTACACCTTC. Encoded protein: CASSLANRGNGYTF. This chain joins TRBV7-2 and TRBJ1-2; 8 bases agree with TRBD1. The germline CDR1 and CDR2 sequences are SGHTA and FQGNSA. V shed 0 bases and J 6 bases; nucleotides not matched to a gene: 3. This CDR3 spans 14 amino acids.

There are a few counts of this clone. This chain connects TRBV19 to TRBJ2-7, with D perhaps matching TRBD1 (5 bases). This CDR3 spans 13 amino acids. Germline assignment: CDR1 LNHDA and CDR2 SQIVND (reference sequence). Trimming shortened V by 5 bases and J by 6 bases, and 14 bases separated the two germline ends. The DNA of the CDR3 is TGTGCCAGTAGTTCGCAGGGTTTTTCCGAGCAGTACTTC. It is translated as CASSSQGFSEQYF. Variable domain in full (rest from reference TRBV19 and TRBJ2-7): DGGITQSPKYLFRKEGQNVTLSCEQNLNHDAMYWYRQDPGQGLRLIYYSQIVNDFQKGDIAEGYSVSREKKESFPLTVTSAQKNPTAFYLCASSSQGFSEQYFGPGTRLTVT.

The chain joins TRBV4-3 to TRBJ1-2, with TRBD1 identical over 9 bases. Germline loops: CDR1 LGHNA, CDR2 YSLEER. After removal of 4 bases from V and 4 bases from J, the junction contained 10 bases not matched to a gene. The CDR3 contains 16 residues. Here the CDR3 DNA reads TGCGCCAGCAGCCTAACCGGGACAGGGTGGTTCTATGGCTACACCTTC. It is translated as CASSLTGTGWFYGYTF.

This chain connects TRBV4-3 to TRBJ2-1; D possibly corresponds to TRBD1 (6 bases). In germline, CDR1 is LGHNA, CDR2 YSLEER. V lost 6 bases to trimming and J lost 0 bases, with 18 bases between them. The CDR3 has 17 residues. The CDR3 DNA follows: TGCGCCAGCAGTCCCAACAGGGAAAGGAGCTCCTACAATGAGCAGTTCTTC. Residues: CASSPNRERSSYNEQFF.

This clone was observed a few times. The chain carries TRBV7-3 and TRBJ1-1; TRBD1 matches 7 bases. The ends lost 4 bases at V and 5 bases at J; junction bases unmatched: 7. The CDR3 consists of 14 residues. CDR1 SGHTA and CDR2 FQGTGA come from the germline V gene. Here the CDR3 DNA reads TGTGCCAGCAGCTCTGGGACAGTTAATACTGAAGCTTTCTTT. Translating gives CASSSGTVNTEAFF.

J is TRBJ2-7 and V is TRBV7-9; tentatively, D is TRBD1 (5 bases). The V gene's germline CDR1 is SEHNR and CDR2 FQNEAQ (reference sequence). Trimming stripped 6 bases from V and 2 bases from J, with 20 bases between. The CDR3 is 16 residues long. The CDR3 nucleotides are TGTGCCAGCAGTCAAAACTCGCCCCTGACAGCCTACGAGCAGTACTTC. Its protein product is CASSQNSPLTAYEQYF.

The chain uses TRBV7-3 and TRBJ2-1; D is unresolved. CDR1 and CDR2 from the germline V gene are SGHTA and FQGTGA. This CDR3 comprises 13 residues. Trimming left V 1 base short and J 7 bases short, with 8 bases between. The CDR3 sequence: CASSLMTTNEQFF. In DNA, the CDR3 is TGTGCCAGCAGCTTAATGACAACAAATGAGCAGTTCTTC.

DNA of the CDR3: TGTGCCAGCAGCCCCAGGGTTGTCAATGAGCAGTTCTTC. It is translated as CASSPRVVNEQFF. This chain uses TRBV5-4 with TRBJ2-1, with D perhaps TRBD1 (5 bases). Trimming pared 4 bases from V and 6 bases from J, leaving 11 bases between. This CDR3 is built from 13 residues. The germline CDR1 and CDR2 sequences are SGHNT and YYREEE (reference sequence).

The chain links TRBV18 to TRBJ1-1; a weak D match, TRBD1 (6 bases). CDR3 length: 15 residues. Germline V gene data show CDR1 as KGHSH and CDR2 as LQKENI. V was pared by 2 bases and J by 3 bases, with 13 bases between. DNA of the CDR3: TGTGCCAGCTCACCATTCCAGTACAGGGACACTGAAGCTTTCTTT. It is translated as CASSPFQYRDTEAFF.

The chain employs TRBV11-1 and TRBJ2-1; D perhaps matches TRBD2 (6 bases). Germline CDR1 reads SGHAT; CDR2 reads FQDESV (reference sequence). There are 16 residues in the CDR3. V was shortened by 4 bases and J by 2 bases, with 15 bases between the two germline ends. The CDR3 spells CASSSPGGTTYNEQFF. The DNA of the CDR3 is TGTGCCAGCAGCTCCCCCGGGGGTACGACCTACAATGAGCAGTTCTTC.

The chain couples TRBV25-1 to TRBJ1-5, with TRBD1 matching 8 bases. The ends lost 2 bases at V and 6 bases at J; junction bases unmatched: 3. This CDR3 is built from 14 residues. The germline gives CDR1 MGHDK, CDR2 SYGVNS. In nucleotides, the CDR3 is TGTGCCAGCAGTGAACAGGGGGCAGTTCAGCCCCAGCATTTT. It is translated as CASSEQGAVQPQHF.

The chain links TRBV2 to TRBJ2-2, with TRBD1 identical over 10 bases. The CDR3 contains 15 residues. Germline V lookup: CDR1 SNHLY, CDR2 FYNNEI. Losses at the gene ends were 6 bases for V and 3 bases for J; bases not matched to a gene: 4. The CDR3 DNA follows: TGTGCCAGCAGAAGACAGGGGGCCTACACCGGGGAGCTGTTTTTT. This sequence encodes CASRRQGAYTGELFF. Complete variable domain (other parts from reference TRBV2 and TRBJ2-2): EPEVTQTPSHQVTQMGQEVILRCVPISNHLYFYWYRQILGQKVEFLVSFYNNEISEKSEIFDDQFSVERPDGSNFTLKIRSTKLEDSAMYFCASRRQGAYTGELFFGEGSRLTVL.

The J gene is TRBJ1-5, the V gene TRBV30, with D maybe TRBD1 (6 bases). Germline CDR1 and CDR2: GTSNPN and SVGIG (reference sequence). V lost 0 bases, J lost 6 bases, and 12 bases lay in between. This CDR3 region has 14 residues. The CDR3 DNA reads as TGTGCCTGGAGTGTACGAGGGGGGGCTCAGCCCCAGCATTTT. This encodes CAWSVRGGAQPQHF.

This clone was seen a handful of times. The V gene is TRBV9, the J gene TRBJ2-5; D remains ambiguous. CDR1 and CDR2 (germline): SGDLS, YYNGEE. The CDR3 is made up of 15 amino acids. Trimming removed 0 bases from V and 5 bases from J, with 14 bases in between. CDR3 amino acids: CASSVGRSRWETQYF. CDR3 coding DNA: TGTGCCAGCAGCGTAGGAAGGAGCCGGTGGGAGACCCAGTACTTC.

The chain couples TRBV4-1 to TRBJ2-2, with D hard to call. There are 13 residues in the CDR3. The V gene's germline CDR1 is MGHRA and CDR2 YSYEKL. Trimming took 3 bases from V and 5 from J, leaving 7 bases between them. The CDR3 nucleotides read TGCGCCAGCAGCCAGGGCTGGACCGGGGAGCTGTTTTTT. It specifies CASSQGWTGELFF.

V gene TRBV29-1 combines with J gene TRBJ1-1; weak D call: TRBD1 (5 bases). Trimming took 4 bases from V and 0 from J, leaving 15 bases between them. Looked up from germline, CDR1 is SQVTM and CDR2 is ANQGSEA. There are 15 residues in the CDR3. The CDR3 loop reads CSVAGGRKMNTEAFF. In nucleotides, the CDR3 is TGCAGCGTTGCGGGGGGAAGGAAAATGAACACTGAAGCTTTCTTT. Combining the CDR3 with reference TRBV29-1 and TRBJ1-1 gives the whole variable domain SAVISQKPSRDICQRGTSLTIQCQVDSQVTMMFWYRQQPGQSLTLIATANQGSEATYESGFVIDKFPISRPNLTFSTLTVSNMSPEDSSIYLCSVAGGRKMNTEAFFGQGTRLTVV.